This T cell receptor (beta chain) was profiled in a study of control samples from healthy donors and cancer patients. V was trimmed by 2 bases and J by 1 base, leaving 13 bases between them. CDR3 length equals 16 residues. Germline lookup yields CDR1 SGHTA and CDR2 FQGNSA. The method was immunoSEQ multiplex PCR; TCRdb's version includes in-frame clones alone and lacks a portion of them. The sample lists fewer than 200,000 clones; over 85% were seen once. Sequenced: blood. The chain joins TRBV7-2 to TRBJ2-3; D perhaps matches TRBD1 (5 bases). The sequence was collected from a woman aged 55-75 years in good health. In DNA, the CDR3 is TGTGCCAGCAGCTTACTCTCAGGGCGCGGCACAGATACGCAGTATTTT. This gives the protein CASSLLSGRGTDTQYF.